Presented here are 28 T cell receptor beta chains from one specimen sequenced in a study of CD8+CD57+ T cells in acquired aplastic anemia. According to the study, genomic DNA was the template for TCR beta VDJ and CDR3 profiling. TCRdb processed the reads anew with MiXCR; each CDR3 protein has one entry. The profile shows approximately 130,000 distinct CDR3 sequences, 45% to 60% of them singletons. The patients chosen for sequencing had shown expansion of CD8+CD57+ cells (detected by flow cytometry). Sequenced material: sorted CD4+, CD8+, or CD8+CD57+ T cells (not recorded which) from PBMCs. Receptors were obtained from a human donor with aplastic anemia.

CDR3 amino acids: CASSFGTSGGETQYF. DNA for the CDR3: TGTGCCAGCAGTTTCGGGACTAGCGGGGGGGAGACCCAGTACTTC. V is TRBV12-3 or TRBV12-4 and J is TRBJ2-5; 15 bases match TRBD2. The CDR3 sequence is 15 residues long. Trimming at V came to 3 bases and at J to 5 bases, leaving 1 base not matched to a gene.

This clonotype has a handful of counts. The CDR3 DNA follows: TGTGCCAGCAGTTTCGACCAAATGAACTATGGCTACACCTTC. Residues: CASSFDQMNYGYTF. The chain recombines TRBV27 with TRBJ1-2; no definite D call. V lost 3 bases, J lost 2 bases, and 10 bases lay in between. In germline, CDR1 is MNHEY, CDR2 SMNVEV (reference sequence). This CDR3 has 14 amino acids.

The chain links TRBV11-2 to TRBJ2-5; TRBD2 is a possible D gene (6 bases). The germline V gene encodes CDR1 SGHAT and CDR2 FQNNGV. This CDR3 comprises 17 residues. V was clipped by 5 bases and J by 5 bases, with 24 bases between them. CDR3 in DNA: TGTGCCAGCAGCCCGCCCTTTCTGTATGGGAGGAGGGAGACCCAGTACTTC. This sequence encodes CASSPPFLYGRRETQYF.

This clonotype was seen a few times. V and J are TRBV10-3 and TRBJ1-6, with 8 bases aligning to TRBD1. The V segment lost 5 bases and the J segment 13 bases; nucleotides outside the gene matches: 4. CDR3 length equals 12 residues. Germline V lookup: CDR1 ENHRY, CDR2 SYGVKD. The CDR3 is CAISPGQGPLHF. The CDR3 region has the DNA TGTGCCATCAGTCCTGGACAGGGCCCCCTCCACTTT.

This clonotype appeared once. This chain uses TRBV5-1 with TRBJ1-4; D remains unclear. V was clipped by 5 bases and J by 4 bases, with 6 bases between them. Germline V gene sequence: CDR1 SGHRS, CDR2 YFSETQ. This CDR3 contains 12 residues. This CDR3 is CASRRDNEKLFF. The CDR3 region has the DNA TGCGCCAGCAGAAGAGATAATGAAAAACTGTTTTTT.

This clonotype was recorded at least ten times. The gene calls are TRBV11-2 and TRBJ2-1; a weak D match, TRBD2 (6 bases). V was shortened by 3 bases and J by 0 bases, with 9 bases between the two germline ends. The CDR3 is made up of 15 amino acids. Per the germline V gene, CDR1 is SGHAT and CDR2 is FQNNGV. CDR3 sequence reads: CASSFVSGSYNEQFF. For the CDR3, the DNA is TGTGCCAGCAGCTTTGTTAGCGGCTCCTACAATGAGCAGTTCTTC.

This clonotype was detected ten times or more. The rearrangement joins TRBV7-9 to TRBJ2-2, with 9 bases that match TRBD2. The J segment lost 7 bases and the V segment lost 5 bases, leaving 8 bases of the junction unmatched. Germline lookup yields CDR1 SEHNR and CDR2 FQNEAQ (reference sequence). CDR3 length: 15 amino acids. CDR3 DNA: TGTGCCAGCAGCCATGCCTCGCGGGGGGGCGGGGAGCTGTTTTTT. Translating gives CASSHASRGGGELFF.

The CDR3 DNA reads TGCAGTGCTCCGCCTCTTACAGATACGCAGTATTTT. The encoded protein is CSAPPLTDTQYF. The J gene is TRBJ2-3, the V gene TRBV20-1; no clear D. The germline V gene has CDR1 DFQATT and CDR2 SNEGSKA (reference sequence). V lost 5 bases and J lost 3, with 9 bases in between. The CDR3 extends over 12 amino acids.

This rearrangement joins TRBV2 to TRBJ2-5; TRBD1 agrees at 11 bases. The CDR3 is 15 amino acids. The J segment lost 7 bases and the V segment lost 0 bases, leaving 4 bases of the junction unmatched. CDR1 is SNHLY and CDR2 is FYNNEI in the germline V gene. The CDR3 coding sequence is TGTGCCAGCAGTGAAGCGGGACAGGGGGAAGGGACCCAGTACTTC. Translating gives CASSEAGQGEGTQYF.

The chain joins TRBV29-1 to TRBJ2-2, with D possibly matching TRBD1 (5 bases). There are 13 residues in the CDR3. Germline V gives CDR1 SQVTM, CDR2 ANQGSEA. V was clipped by 4 bases and J by 6 bases, with 12 bases between them. CDR3 residues: CSVGGLRSGELFF. CDR3 bases: TGCAGCGTTGGGGGCCTAAGGTCCGGGGAGCTGTTTTTT.

This clonotype was detected a few times. The V call is TRBV19, the J call TRBJ2-3; 12 bases are shared with TRBD2. J gave up 4 bases and V 6 bases, and 5 bases lay outside the gene matches. Germline V gene data show CDR1 as LNHDA and CDR2 as SQIVND (reference sequence). This CDR3 region has 15 residues. Here the CDR3 reads CASRETSGRPDTQYF. The CDR3 nucleotides read TGTGCCAGTAGGGAGACTAGCGGGAGACCAGATACGCAGTATTTT.

The CDR3 spells CASSAGQVGNEQFF. DNA for the CDR3: TGTGCCAGTAGTGCCGGTCAAGTTGGCAATGAGCAGTTCTTC. The V gene is TRBV19, the J gene TRBJ2-1; no firm D call. CDR3 length equals 14 residues. Germline-derived CDR1 and CDR2 are LNHDA and SQIVND (reference sequence). With 5 bases removed from V and 6 bases from J, the gap between germline ends came to 14 bases.

This clonotype was picked up many times. The genes are TRBV4-3 and TRBJ2-1; TRBD1 matches at 11 bases. This CDR3 contains 16 residues. The V segment lost 5 bases and the J segment 5 bases; nucleotides outside the gene matches: 8. Germline lookup yields CDR1 LGHNA and CDR2 YSLEER. The CDR3 sequence is CASSSTWGQGDNEQFF. The CDR3 DNA sequence: TGCGCCAGCAGCTCCACTTGGGGACAGGGGGACAATGAGCAGTTCTTC.

This clonotype was detected many times. J is TRBJ2-1 and V is TRBV20-1, with D tentatively TRBD2 (6 bases). Trimming took 1 base from V and 0 from J, leaving 19 bases between them. Germline CDR1 and CDR2: DFQATT and SNEGSKA (reference sequence). The CDR3 extends over 18 amino acids. DNA for the CDR3: TGCAGTGCTAGAGCGAGATCGTTGGGGGGTCTCTCCTACAATGAGCAGTTCTTC. Translated, it gives CSARARSLGGLSYNEQFF.

The V call is TRBV24-1, the J call TRBJ2-1; 11 positions agree with TRBD1. Looked up from germline, CDR1 is KGHDR and CDR2 is SFDVKD. Trimming removed 5 bases from V and 9 bases from J; junction bases left unmatched: 5. This CDR3 is 14 amino acids long. The CDR3 DNA sequence: TGTGCCACCAGTGGGACAGGGGGCTTGGGTGAGCAGTTCTTC. It is translated as CATSGTGGLGEQFF.

This clonotype occurred a few times. The chain uses TRBV10-3 and TRBJ1-2, with no clear D. CDR1 and CDR2 (germline): ENHRY, SYGVKD. Between the trimmed V and J ends, which lost 5 bases and 1 base, there was a span of 11 bases. The CDR3 consists of 14 residues. The DNA of the CDR3 is TGTGCCATCAGTCGTGACGGTATTAACTATGGCTACACCTTC. This encodes CAISRDGINYGYTF.

This clonotype has a handful of counts. The rearrangement joins TRBV10-1 to TRBJ1-2, with 8 nucleotides matching TRBD1. The V and J ends lost 5 bases and 5 bases, in that order; junction bases with no gene match: 13. The CDR3 covers 16 residues. Germline V gene data show CDR1 as WNHNN and CDR2 as SYGVQD (reference sequence). The CDR3 DNA sequence: TGCGCCAGCAGTTCGGACAGGGTGGATTCACCTTATGGCTACACCTTC. Its protein product is CASSSDRVDSPYGYTF.

V usage is TRBV24-1 and J usage is TRBJ2-1, with 11 nucleotides matching TRBD2. Trimming at V came to 4 bases and at J to 9 bases, leaving 10 bases not matched to a gene. CDR3 length equals 16 residues. Germline-derived CDR1 and CDR2 are KGHDR and SFDVKD. For the CDR3, the DNA is TGTGCCACCAGTGACCAACATAGCGGGAGGGCGGGTGAGCAGTTCTTC. Residues: CATSDQHSGRAGEQFF.

Of note for this clonotype: A much bigger clone sits one base away, suggesting this may be a read error. This chain links TRBV15 with TRBJ2-2; perhaps TRBD2 as D (5 bases). The CDR3 is 18 amino acids. Germline V CDR1 and CDR2: LNHNV, YYDKDF (reference sequence). The CDR3 protein is CATSSGVTSGFFAGELVF. The CDR3 DNA follows: TGTGCCACCAGCAGTGGAGTTACTTCGGGGTTTTTCGCCGGGGAGCTGGTTTTT. Based on the CDR3 plus reference TRBV15 and TRBJ2-2, the full variable domain is DAMVIQNPRYQVTQFGKPVTLSCSQTLNHNVMYWYQQKSSQAPKLLFHYYDKDFNNEADTPDNFQSRRPNTSFCFLDIRSPGLGDTAMYLCATSSGVTSGFFAGELVFGEGSRLTVL.

This chain links TRBV29-1 with TRBJ1-1, with no clear D. Germline CDR1 is SQVTM and CDR2 is ANQGSEA. Trimming stripped 3 bases from V and 1 base from J, with 9 bases between. This CDR3 contains 13 residues. CDR3: CSVDQAPNTEAFF. DNA for the CDR3: TGCAGCGTTGATCAGGCCCCGAACACTGAAGCTTTCTTT.

This clonotype occurred once. V gene TRBV7-3 combines with J gene TRBJ2-2; 7 bases line up with TRBD2. The trim removed 4 bases at V and 5 bases at J, leaving 7 bases unmatched. The CDR3 extends over 15 amino acids. Germline V lookup: CDR1 SGHTA, CDR2 FQGTGA. The CDR3 nucleotides read TGTGCCAGCAGCTCAGACGGACTAGAGACCGGGGAGCTGTTTTTT. Translating gives CASSSDGLETGELFF.

This chain uses TRBV24-1 with TRBJ2-1, with D possibly being TRBD2 (6 bases). Germline CDR1 KGHDR, CDR2 SFDVKD. The CDR3 sequence is 14 residues long. The germline V and J ends were trimmed by 3 bases and 4 bases, with 9 bases remaining between them. The CDR3 DNA reads TGTGCCACCAGTGATGGACTACCGTACAATGAGCAGTTCTTC. Protein sequence: CATSDGLPYNEQFF.

There are a few counts of this clonotype. This chain connects TRBV2 to TRBJ2-7; maybe TRBD1 (6 bases). V was cut by 3 bases and J by 2 bases, with 14 bases left in between. The CDR3 runs 15 residues. Germline V CDR1 and CDR2: SNHLY, FYNNEI. CDR3 nucleotide sequence: TGTGCCAGCAGTGATCCCCGAGACAGGACCTACGAGCAGTACTTC. The encoded protein is CASSDPRDRTYEQYF.

J is TRBJ2-5 and V is TRBV7-2; D is uncertain. The CDR3 is made up of 12 amino acids. CDR1 is SGHTA and CDR2 is FQGNSA in the germline V gene. The V and J ends lost 2 bases and 7 bases respectively, with 8 bases between them. The CDR3 sequence is CASSLPGGTQYF. The CDR3 nucleotides read TGTGCCAGCAGCTTACCCGGCGGGACCCAGTACTTC.

The chain employs TRBV5-6 and TRBJ2-7; 9 bases align to TRBD1. Germline V lookup: CDR1 SGHDT, CDR2 YYEEEE. J was trimmed by 5 bases and V by 3 bases; bases with no gene match: 6. This CDR3 spans 14 amino acids. In nucleotides, the CDR3 is TGTGCCAGCAGCTCCGGACAGGGGAGTAACGAGCAGTACTTC. It is translated as CASSSGQGSNEQYF. Supplemented by reference TRBV5-6 and TRBJ2-7, the full variable domain reads DAGVTQSPTHLIKTRGQQVTLRCSPKSGHDTVSWYQQALGQGPQFIFQYYEEEERQRGNFPDRFSGHQFPNYSSELNVNALLLGDSALYLCASSSGQGSNEQYFGPGTRLTVT.

This chain links TRBV7-9 with TRBJ1-6; 10 bases are a match to TRBD1. Trimming cost V 8 bases and J 5 bases; bases outside gene matches: 0. Germline V gene sequence: CDR1 SEHNR, CDR2 FQNEAQ (reference sequence). The CDR3 is 13 residues long. The CDR3, as DNA: TGTGCCAGCGGGACAGGGGATAATTCACCCCTCCACTTT. Protein sequence: CASGTGDNSPLHF.

The chain links TRBV4-1 to TRBJ1-2, with D possibly being TRBD1 (5 bases). The CDR3 spans 14 residues. Germline CDR1 is MGHRA and CDR2 is YSYEKL. Deletions cut 0 bases from V and 3 bases from J, with 8 bases between. CDR3 nucleotide sequence: TGCGCCAGCAGCCAAGATCAGGGACACTATGGCTACACCTTC. Translation: CASSQDQGHYGYTF.

The rearrangement links TRBV24-1 to TRBJ1-5; the match to TRBD1 covers 7 bases. With V trimmed by 7 bases and J by 5 bases, 4 bases remained unmatched. This CDR3 is built from 13 residues. CDR1 and CDR2 (germline): KGHDR, SFDVKD. CDR3 in amino acids: CATRGDRDQPQHF. DNA for the CDR3: TGTGCCACCAGGGGTGACAGGGATCAGCCCCAGCATTTT.